These 3 T cell receptor beta chains were all obtained from the same sample, sequenced in a study of regulatory and conventional T cells in RAG deficiency. Libraries were prepared by immunoSEQ multiplex PCR; TCRdb keeps only in-frame clonotypes and omits some of them. Among 20,000 to 25,000 clones listed, around 95% were seen once. Conventional CD4+ T cells were sorted from blood as CD25-low CD127-high cells. The sample also formed part of further work on regulatory T cells. This second study notes: Amplification used 52 TRBV primers and 13 TRBJ primers.

The sequenced sample was CD25- CD4+ T cells sorted from blood. The receptors come from a human donor in good health.

This chain links TRBV9 with TRBJ2-1; D is unresolved. The germline gives CDR1 SGDLS, CDR2 YYNGEE. The CDR3 runs to 16 residues. Deletions cut 4 bases from V and 1 base from J, with 15 bases between. The CDR3 bases are TGTGCCAGCAGCCCCACCCGGGTACGATCCTACAATGAGCAGTTCTTC. Translating it yields CASSPTRVRSYNEQFF.

The chain carries TRBV5-1 and TRBJ2-1; 9 positions agree with TRBD2. Germline CDR1 reads SGHRS; CDR2 reads YFSETQ. The CDR3 loop spans 16 amino acids. With 0 bases clipped from V and 4 bases from J, the junction kept 5 bases outside the gene matches. The CDR3 sequence is CASSLGSGGSYNEQFF. CDR3 sequence (DNA): TGCGCCAGCAGCTTGGGGAGCGGGGGGAGTTACAATGAGCAGTTCTTC.

This sequence joins TRBV6-5 and TRBJ1-1; D might be TRBD1 (5 bases). Germline V CDR1 and CDR2: MNHEY, SVGAGI. The CDR3 is made up of 14 amino acids. Trimming took off 0 bases at V and 5 bases at J, with 10 bases between the two ends. In DNA form, the CDR3 reads TGTGCCAGCAGTTACTCGAAGGGGAGGACTGAAGCTTTCTTT. This codes for CASSYSKGRTEAFF.